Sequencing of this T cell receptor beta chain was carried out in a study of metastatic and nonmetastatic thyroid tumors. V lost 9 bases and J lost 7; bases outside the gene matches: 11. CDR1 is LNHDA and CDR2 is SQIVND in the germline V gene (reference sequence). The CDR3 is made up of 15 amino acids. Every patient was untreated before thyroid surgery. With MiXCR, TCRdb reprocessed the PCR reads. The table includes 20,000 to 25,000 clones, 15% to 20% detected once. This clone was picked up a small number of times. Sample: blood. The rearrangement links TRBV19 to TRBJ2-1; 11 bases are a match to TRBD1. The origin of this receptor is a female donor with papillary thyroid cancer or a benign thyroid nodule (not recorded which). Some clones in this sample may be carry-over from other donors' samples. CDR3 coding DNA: TGTGCCAGCGGAGGCTTCGGACAGGGGGCTAATGAGCAGTTCTTC. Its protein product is CASGGFGQGANEQFF.